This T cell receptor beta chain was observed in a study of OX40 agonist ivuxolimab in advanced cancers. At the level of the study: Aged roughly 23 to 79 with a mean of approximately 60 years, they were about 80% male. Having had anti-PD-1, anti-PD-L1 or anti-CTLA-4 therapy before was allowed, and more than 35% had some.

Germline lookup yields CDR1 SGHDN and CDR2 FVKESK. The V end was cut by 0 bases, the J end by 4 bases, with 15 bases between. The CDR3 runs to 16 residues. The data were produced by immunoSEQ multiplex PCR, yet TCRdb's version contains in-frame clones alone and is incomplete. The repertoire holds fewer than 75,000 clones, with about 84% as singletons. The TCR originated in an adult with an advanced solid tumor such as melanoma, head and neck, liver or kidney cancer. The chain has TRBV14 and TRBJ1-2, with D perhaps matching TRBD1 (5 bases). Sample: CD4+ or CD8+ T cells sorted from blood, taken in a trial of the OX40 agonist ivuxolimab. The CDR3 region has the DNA TGTGCCAGCAGCCAAGATCTGGGGGTTCCTATCTATGGCTACACCTTC. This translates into CASSQDLGVPIYGYTF.